This T cell receptor (beta chain) was retrieved from a study of low-dose radiotherapy and immunotherapy resistance in tumors. TRAV and TRBV primers primed cDNA for both TCRalpha and TCRbeta. The authors amplified TCRs for roughly 20 PCR cycles with a constant-region primer and a V-primer adapter. TCRdb itself ran the reads through MiXCR, one entry per CDR3 protein. The table records 13,000 or so distinct CDR3 sequences, about 70% of them present only once. Germline V gives CDR1 KGHDR, CDR2 SFDVKD. The CDR3 spans 13 residues. With 9 bases clipped from V and 5 bases from J, the junction kept 3 bases outside the gene matches.

This clonotype originated in a human donor with advanced metastatic prostate, ovarian, gallbladder or colorectal cancer (not recorded which). This table probably holds off-target reads from a library built for another chain. The rearrangement joins TRBV24-1 to TRBJ2-1, with 10 bases identical to TRBD2. The CDR3 nucleotides read TGTGCCACCCAAGCGGGGGGGAACAATGAGCAGTTCTTC. Protein: CATQAGGNNEQFF.